This T cell receptor (beta chain) was observed in a study of identical twins. This clonotype was counted between two and nine times. With 1 base removed from V and 5 bases from J, the gap between germline ends came to 8 bases. There are 13 residues in the CDR3. Germline CDR1 and CDR2: MNHEY and SMNVEV (reference sequence). TCRdb ran MiXCR on the 5' RACE reads and lists one entry per CDR3 protein. The profile covers a few hundred thousand distinct CDR3 sequences, with over 8.5% appearing a single time and around 3.1% taken by the ten largest. In addition, the sample was reused for a study of yellow fever vaccine responses in identical twins.

This sequence joins TRBV27 and TRBJ2-5; no clear D gene. The material sequenced was PBMCs. The source is a woman aged 18-29 years in good health. In DNA, the CDR3 is TGTGCCAGCAGTTTATATCGGGCGGAGACCCAGTACTTC. Translation: CASSLYRAETQYF.